Below are 7 T cell receptor beta chains sequenced from a single sample in a study of blood T cell repertoires in COVID-19. Data came from immunoSEQ multiplex PCR; TCRdb stores just in-frame clones and leaves some out. Among about 430,000 clones listed, 70% to 90% were seen once. The material sequenced was PBMCs or T cells enriched from blood (not recorded which). The receptors originated from a woman in her twenties or thirties with acute COVID-19.

CDR3 coding DNA: TGTGCCAGCAGTCCGGGGGTACTCTACGAGCAGTACTTC. Translation: CASSPGVLYEQYF. V usage is TRBV27 and J usage is TRBJ2-7; tentatively, D is TRBD2 (6 bases). CDR1 is MNHEY and CDR2 is SMNVEV in the germline V gene (reference sequence). Trimming cost V 5 bases and J 3 bases, with 11 bases left between them. The CDR3 extends over 13 amino acids.

The chain joins TRBV7-3 to TRBJ1-2; D is undetermined. Trimming cost V 8 bases and J 0 bases, with 4 bases left between them. Germline V gene lookup returns CDR1 SGHTA and CDR2 FQGTGA. The length of the CDR3 is 11 residues. CDR3 region: CASSSNYGYTF. Written as DNA, the CDR3 is TGTGCCAGCTCTTCTAACTATGGCTACACCTTC.

The genes are TRBV6-5 and TRBJ2-2; a possible D gene is TRBD2 (5 bases). Per germline, CDR1 MNHEY and CDR2 SVGAGI. The CDR3 is made up of 16 amino acids. The germline V and J ends were trimmed by 3 bases and 6 bases, with 17 bases remaining between them. The CDR3 DNA follows: TGTGCCAGCAGTTATACTAAGTTTGGCGGGTCCGGGGAGCTGTTTTTT. This translates into CASSYTKFGGSGELFF.

This clone was observed once. This chain links TRBV7-3 with TRBJ1-5, with D maybe TRBD1 (5 bases). Trimming took 1 base from V and 5 from J, leaving 15 bases between them. CDR1 is SGHTA and CDR2 is FQGTGA in the germline V gene. The CDR3 has 16 amino acids. CDR3 protein: CASSLRGEMGDQPQHF. Written as DNA, the CDR3 is TGTGCCAGCAGCTTAAGGGGGGAAATGGGCGATCAGCCCCAGCATTTT.

CDR3 in amino acids: CASSTTQGFGETQYF. The CDR3 DNA sequence: TGTGCCAGCAGCACTACTCAGGGATTCGGCGAGACCCAGTACTTC. The chain joins TRBV7-9 to TRBJ2-5, with a possible D match to TRBD1 (5 bases). This CDR3 has 15 amino acids. Trimming shortened V by 5 bases and J by 5 bases, and 18 bases separated the two germline ends. In germline, CDR1 is SEHNR, CDR2 FQNEAQ (reference sequence).

This chain uses TRBV10-2 with TRBJ2-1; 7 positions agree with TRBD2. CDR3 length equals 13 residues. The germline V gene encodes CDR1 WSHSY and CDR2 SAAADI. The ends lost 4 bases at V and 5 bases at J; junction bases unmatched: 2. CDR3 sequence (DNA): TGCGCCAGCAGTGGCCGGGAGGACAATGAGCAGTTCTTC. Protein product: CASSGREDNEQFF.

Remarks on this clone: Different DNA sequences within this sample yield the same CDR3. The J gene is TRBJ2-7, the V gene TRBV18; possible D gene TRBD1, 6 bases. The V end was cut by 5 bases, the J end by 3 bases, with 8 bases between. Germline V gene lookup returns CDR1 KGHSH and CDR2 LQKENI. The CDR3 is 12 residues long. The CDR3, as DNA: TGTGCCAGCTCATTACAGGGCTACGAGCAGTACTTC. This translates into CASSLQGYEQYF.